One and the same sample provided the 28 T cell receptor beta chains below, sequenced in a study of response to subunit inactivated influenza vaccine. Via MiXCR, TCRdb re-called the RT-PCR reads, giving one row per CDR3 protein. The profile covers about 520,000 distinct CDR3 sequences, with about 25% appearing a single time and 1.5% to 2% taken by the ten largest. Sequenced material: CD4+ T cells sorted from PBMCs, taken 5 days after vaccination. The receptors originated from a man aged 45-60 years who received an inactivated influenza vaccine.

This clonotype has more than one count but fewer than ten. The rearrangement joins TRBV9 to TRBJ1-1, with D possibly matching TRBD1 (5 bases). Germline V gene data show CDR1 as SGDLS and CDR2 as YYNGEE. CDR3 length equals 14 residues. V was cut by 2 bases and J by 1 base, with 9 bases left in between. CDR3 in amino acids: CASSVGHRNTEAFF. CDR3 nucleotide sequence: TGTGCCAGCAGCGTTGGACACCGGAACACTGAAGCTTTCTTT.

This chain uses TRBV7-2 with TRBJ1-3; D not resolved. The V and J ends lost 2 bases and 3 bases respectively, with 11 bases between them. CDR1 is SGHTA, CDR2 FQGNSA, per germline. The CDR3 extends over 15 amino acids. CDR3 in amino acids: CASSLSKAVGNTIYF. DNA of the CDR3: TGTGCCAGCAGCTTAAGTAAGGCCGTTGGAAACACCATATATTTT. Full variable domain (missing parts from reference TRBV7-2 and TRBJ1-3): GAGVSQSPSNKVTEKGKDVELRCDPISGHTALYWYRQSLGQGLEFLIYFQGNSAPDKSGLPSDRFSAERTGGSVSTLTIQRTQQEDSAVYLCASSLSKAVGNTIYFGEGSWLTVV.

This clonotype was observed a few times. The CDR3 DNA follows: TGTGCCAGCAGTCAAACCGGGACAGGCCTACGGGAGCAGTACTTC. It translates to CASSQTGTGLREQYF. V gene TRBV27 combines with J gene TRBJ2-7; 8 nucleotides agree with TRBD1. CDR3 length equals 15 residues. Germline lookup yields CDR1 MNHEY and CDR2 SMNVEV (reference sequence). Trimming at V came to 5 bases and at J to 7 bases, leaving 13 bases not matched to a gene.

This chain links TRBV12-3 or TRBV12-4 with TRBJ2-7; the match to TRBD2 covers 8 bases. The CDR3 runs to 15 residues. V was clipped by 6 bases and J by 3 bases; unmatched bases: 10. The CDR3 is CASSLSGGGYYEQYF. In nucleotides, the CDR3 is TGTGCCAGCAGCCTATCGGGGGGGGGCTACTACGAGCAGTACTTC.

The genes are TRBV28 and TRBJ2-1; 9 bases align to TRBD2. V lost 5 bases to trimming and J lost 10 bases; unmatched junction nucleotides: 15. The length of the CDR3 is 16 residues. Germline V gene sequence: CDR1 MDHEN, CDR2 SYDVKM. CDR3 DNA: TGTGCCAGCAGTCCATTTAGCGGGAGCGCAAACAGAGAGCAGTTCTTC. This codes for CASSPFSGSANREQFF.

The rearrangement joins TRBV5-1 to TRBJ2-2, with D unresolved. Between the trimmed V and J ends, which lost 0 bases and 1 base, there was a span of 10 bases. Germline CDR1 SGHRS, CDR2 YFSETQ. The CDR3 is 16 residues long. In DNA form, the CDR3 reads TGCGCCAGCAGCTTGGTCGGTTACCGGAACACCGGGGAGCTGTTTTTT. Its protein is CASSLVGYRNTGELFF.

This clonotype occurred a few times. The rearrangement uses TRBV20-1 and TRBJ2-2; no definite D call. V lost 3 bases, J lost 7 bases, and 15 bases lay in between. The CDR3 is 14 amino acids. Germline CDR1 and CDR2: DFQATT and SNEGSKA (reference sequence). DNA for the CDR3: TGCAGTGCTAGTATTGCACACCAAGGCGGGGAGCTGTTTTTT. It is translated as CSASIAHQGGELFF.

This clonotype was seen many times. The CDR3 loop reads CASSSGTGSYNEQFF. CDR3 sequence (DNA): TGTGCCAGCAGCTCCGGGACAGGGTCCTACAATGAGCAGTTCTTC. The V and J genes are TRBV7-9 and TRBJ2-1; 9 bases match TRBD1. Germline CDR1 reads SEHNR; CDR2 reads FQNEAQ (reference sequence). Trimming cost V 4 bases and J 1 base; bases outside gene matches: 2. The CDR3 has 15 amino acids.

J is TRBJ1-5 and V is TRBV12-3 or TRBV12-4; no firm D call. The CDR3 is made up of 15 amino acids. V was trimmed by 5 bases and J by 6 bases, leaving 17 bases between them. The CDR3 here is CASSLPGRMSQPQHF. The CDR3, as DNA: TGTGCCAGCAGTCTCCCCGGCAGGATGAGTCAGCCCCAGCATTTT.

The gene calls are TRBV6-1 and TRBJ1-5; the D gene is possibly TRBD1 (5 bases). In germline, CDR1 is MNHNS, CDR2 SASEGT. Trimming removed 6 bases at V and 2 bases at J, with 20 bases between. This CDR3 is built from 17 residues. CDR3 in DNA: TGTGCCAGCAGACTATTCGGGACCCGGACGGGCAATCAGCCCCAGCATTTT. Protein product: CASRLFGTRTGNQPQHF.

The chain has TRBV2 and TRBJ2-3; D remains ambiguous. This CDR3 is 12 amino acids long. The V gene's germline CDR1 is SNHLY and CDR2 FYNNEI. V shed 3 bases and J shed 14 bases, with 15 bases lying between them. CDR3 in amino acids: CASSEFLDDAYF. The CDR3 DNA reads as TGTGCCAGCAGTGAGTTTCTAGATGATGCGTATTTT.

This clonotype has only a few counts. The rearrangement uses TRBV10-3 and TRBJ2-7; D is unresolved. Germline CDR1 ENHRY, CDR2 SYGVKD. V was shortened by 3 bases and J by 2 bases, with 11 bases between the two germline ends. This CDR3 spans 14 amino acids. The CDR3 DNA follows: TGTGCCATCAGTGAAGCGCGGAATCCCTACGAGCAGTACTTC. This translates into CAISEARNPYEQYF.

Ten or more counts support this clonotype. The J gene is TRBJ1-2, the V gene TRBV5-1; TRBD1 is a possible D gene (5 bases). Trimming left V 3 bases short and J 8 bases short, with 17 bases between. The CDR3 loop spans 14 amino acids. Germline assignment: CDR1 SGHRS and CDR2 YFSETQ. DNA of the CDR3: TGCGCCAGCAGCTACAGGAGCGCCGGCGCGGGCTACACCTTC. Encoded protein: CASSYRSAGAGYTF.

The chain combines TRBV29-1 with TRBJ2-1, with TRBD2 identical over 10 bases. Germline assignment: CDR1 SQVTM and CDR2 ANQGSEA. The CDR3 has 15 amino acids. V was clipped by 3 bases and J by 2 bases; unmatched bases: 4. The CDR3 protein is CSVDASGRTYNEQFF. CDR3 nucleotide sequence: TGCAGCGTTGACGCTAGCGGGAGAACCTACAATGAGCAGTTCTTC.

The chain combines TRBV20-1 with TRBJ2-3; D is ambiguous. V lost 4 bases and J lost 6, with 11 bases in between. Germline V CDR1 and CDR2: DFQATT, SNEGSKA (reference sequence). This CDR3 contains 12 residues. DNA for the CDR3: TGCAGTGCTACCCCGACGGTGGATACGCAGTATTTT. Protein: CSATPTVDTQYF.

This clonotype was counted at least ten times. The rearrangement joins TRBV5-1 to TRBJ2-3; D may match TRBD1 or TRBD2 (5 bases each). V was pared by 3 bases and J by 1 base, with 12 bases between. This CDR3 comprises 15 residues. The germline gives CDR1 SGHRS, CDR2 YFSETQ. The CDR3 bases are TGCGCCAGCAGCTGGGGACGGGACCGCACAGATACGCAGTATTTT. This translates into CASSWGRDRTDTQYF.

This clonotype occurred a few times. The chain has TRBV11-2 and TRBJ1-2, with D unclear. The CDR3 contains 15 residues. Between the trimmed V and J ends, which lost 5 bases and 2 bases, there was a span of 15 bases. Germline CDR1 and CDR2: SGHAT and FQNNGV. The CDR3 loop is CASSRTDGGNYGYTF. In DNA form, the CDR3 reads TGTGCCAGCAGCCGGACTGATGGAGGCAACTATGGCTACACCTTC. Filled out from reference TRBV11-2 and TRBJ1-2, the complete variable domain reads EAGVAQSPRYKIIEKRQSVAFWCNPISGHATLYWYQQILGQGPKLLIQFQNNGVVDDSQLPKDRFSAERLKGVDSTLKIQPAKLEDSAVYLCASSRTDGGNYGYTFGSGTRLTVV.

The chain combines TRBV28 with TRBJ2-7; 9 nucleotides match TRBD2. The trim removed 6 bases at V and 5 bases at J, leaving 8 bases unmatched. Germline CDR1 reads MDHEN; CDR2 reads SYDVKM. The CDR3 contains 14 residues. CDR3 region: CASRPSGGPNEQYF. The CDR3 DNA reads TGTGCCAGCAGGCCGAGCGGGGGGCCCAACGAGCAGTACTTC.

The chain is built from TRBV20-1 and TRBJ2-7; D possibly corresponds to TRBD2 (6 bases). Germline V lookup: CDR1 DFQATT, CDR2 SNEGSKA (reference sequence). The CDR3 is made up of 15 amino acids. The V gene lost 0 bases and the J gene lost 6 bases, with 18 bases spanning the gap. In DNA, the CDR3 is TGCAGTGCTAGAGACCAACAGACCCCAGCGGGCGAGCAGTACTTC. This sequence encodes CSARDQQTPAGEQYF.

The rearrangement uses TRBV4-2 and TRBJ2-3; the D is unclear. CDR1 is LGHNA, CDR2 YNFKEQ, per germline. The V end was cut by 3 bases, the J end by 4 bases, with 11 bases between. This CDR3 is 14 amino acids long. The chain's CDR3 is CASSQGIRADTQYF. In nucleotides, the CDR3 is TGTGCCAGCAGCCAGGGGATACGGGCAGATACGCAGTATTTT.

The CDR3 DNA is TGTGCCAGCAGCTTCGCTGGGACCCCCGGCACAGATACGCAGTATTTT. The encoded protein is CASSFAGTPGTDTQYF. The chain employs TRBV7-2 and TRBJ2-3; D possibly matches TRBD1 or TRBD2 (5 bases each). Trimming removed 3 bases from V and 1 base from J, with 14 bases in between. Germline loops: CDR1 SGHTA, CDR2 FQGNSA. This CDR3 has 16 residues.

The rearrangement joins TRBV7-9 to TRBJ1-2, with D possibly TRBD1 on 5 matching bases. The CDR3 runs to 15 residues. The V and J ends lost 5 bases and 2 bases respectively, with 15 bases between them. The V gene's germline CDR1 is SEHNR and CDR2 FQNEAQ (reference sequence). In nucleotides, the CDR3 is TGTGCCAGCAGCCCGACGGGACGGCGAAACTATGGCTACACCTTC. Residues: CASSPTGRRNYGYTF.

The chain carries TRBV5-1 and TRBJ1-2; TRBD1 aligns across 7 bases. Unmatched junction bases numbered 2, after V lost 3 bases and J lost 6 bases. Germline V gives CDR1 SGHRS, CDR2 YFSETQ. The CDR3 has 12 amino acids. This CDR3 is CASSYTGDGYTF. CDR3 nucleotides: TGCGCCAGCAGCTATACAGGGGATGGCTACACCTTC.

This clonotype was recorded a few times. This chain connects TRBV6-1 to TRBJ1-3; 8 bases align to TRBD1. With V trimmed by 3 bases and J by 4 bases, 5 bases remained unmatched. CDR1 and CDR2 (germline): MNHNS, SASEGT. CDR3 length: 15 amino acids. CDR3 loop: CASSEDREYGNTIYF. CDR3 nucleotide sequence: TGTGCCAGCAGTGAGGACAGGGAGTACGGAAACACCATATATTTT.

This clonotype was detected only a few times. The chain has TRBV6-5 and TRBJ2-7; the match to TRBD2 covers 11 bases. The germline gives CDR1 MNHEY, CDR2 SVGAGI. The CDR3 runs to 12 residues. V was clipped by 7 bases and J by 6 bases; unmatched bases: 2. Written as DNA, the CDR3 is TGTGCCAGCATGCTAGCGGGAGGCGAGCAGTACTTC. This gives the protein CASMLAGGEQYF.

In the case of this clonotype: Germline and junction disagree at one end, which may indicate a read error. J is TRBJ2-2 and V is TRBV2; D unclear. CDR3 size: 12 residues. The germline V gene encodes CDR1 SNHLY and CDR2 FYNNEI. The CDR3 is CASSENAGELFF. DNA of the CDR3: TGTGCCAGCAGTGAGAACGCCGGGGAGCTGTTTTTT.

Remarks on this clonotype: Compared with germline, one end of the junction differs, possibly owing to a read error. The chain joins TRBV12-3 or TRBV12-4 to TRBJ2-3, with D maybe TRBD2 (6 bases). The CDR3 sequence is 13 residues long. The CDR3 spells CASTRDFTDMQYF. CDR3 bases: TGTGCCAGCACACGGGACTTCACAGATATGCAGTATTTT.

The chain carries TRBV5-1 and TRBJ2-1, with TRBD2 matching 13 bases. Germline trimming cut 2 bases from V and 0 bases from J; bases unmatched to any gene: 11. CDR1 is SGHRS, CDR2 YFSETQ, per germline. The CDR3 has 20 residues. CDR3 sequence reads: CASSFPLTSGGGSSYNEQFF. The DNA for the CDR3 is TGCGCCAGCAGCTTCCCCCTAACTAGCGGGGGGGGTAGCTCCTACAATGAGCAGTTCTTC.